This T cell receptor beta chain appears in the sequencing data of a study of Ad26.COV2.S vaccination and SARS-CoV-2 variants. Details on this clone: Antigen unknown.

The treatment was: about 20 received Ad26.COV2.S at low or high dose, single or two shots; several received placebo; per-sample allocation not given. Collection of samples fell on day 63 after the first vaccine or placebo injection. Study observations and caveats: Reportedly, spike-specific CD8+ and CD4+ T cell responses achieved substantial breadth once vaccination had taken place. Placebo recipients showed lower spike-specific TCR breadth than vaccinees.

Sequenced by immunoSEQ multiplex PCR; TCRdb stores in-frame clones only, minus some. The table has 510,000 or so clones, approximately 88% seen once. This sequence originates from a person aged 18-60 years who received the Ad26.COV2.S COVID-19 vaccine or a placebo. Here the sequenced sample was peripheral blood, taken in a trial of Ad26.COV2.S vaccine versus placebo.

As DNA, the CDR3 is TGCAGTGCGAGTTACGGGACCGGGCGTAATCAGCCCCAGCATTTT. Translation: CSASYGTGRNQPQHF. The chain joins TRBV20-1 to TRBJ1-5; TRBD1 is a possible D gene (5 bases). V was pared by 6 bases and J by 4 bases, with 19 bases between. Germline values: CDR1 DFQATT, CDR2 SNEGSKA (reference sequence). The CDR3 extends over 15 amino acids.